This T cell receptor (beta chain) was found in a study of monozygotic twins with inflammatory bowel disease. General study results and limits: Telling apart the different T cell subtypes was not possible.

This CDR3 region has 13 residues. Comment on this clonotype: The antigen remains unidentified.

Each CDR3 protein gets one entry in TCRdb, which reprocessed the 5' RACE reads and gives no DNA. The ten most abundant clones cover around 7.7% of a sample with some 200,000 distinct CDR3 sequences. What was sequenced was blood. This sequence was found in a human donor with ulcerative colitis or Crohn's disease, or a healthy co-twin of an affected twin (not recorded which). The chain employs TRBV12-3 or TRBV12-4 and TRBJ1-4. This CDR3 is CASSSIGNEKLFF.